This paragraph reports one TCR beta chain. Clones were read by immunoSEQ multiplex PCR, and TCRdb kept only the in-frame ones, dropping some. The sample yields 84,000 or so clones, just under 95% seen once. V was clipped by 1 base and J by 9 bases, with 13 bases between them. CDR3 length: 15 residues. Germline CDR1 MNHEY, CDR2 SMNVEV (reference sequence). The sample belongs to a study of technical replicates of blood from a few donors. The chain recombines TRBV27 with TRBJ1-6; D ambiguous. The TCR comes from a human donor in good health. The specimen was T cells isolated from PBMCs. CDR3 nucleotides: TGTGCCAGCAGTTTATTGCCGAGCTTCGCTTCACCCCTCCACTTT. Its translation is CASSLLPSFASPLHF.